This T cell receptor (beta chain) is drawn from a study of T cell repertoires in cytomegalovirus infection. Broader study findings: Adding up the frequency of public TCR beta families identified people who carried CMV plus the relevant HLA.

TCRdb reprocessed the reads via MiXCR and lists one record per CDR3 protein. The table lists roughly 990,000 distinct CDR3 sequences, roughly 30% of them singletons. To note about this clonotype: Its antigen is still unknown.

This CDR3 region has 15 residues. J was trimmed by 4 bases and V by 5 bases; bases with no gene match: 10. Per the germline V gene, CDR1 is LNHNV and CDR2 is YYDKDF (reference sequence). The specimen was cultured CD8+ T cells from PBMCs, collected from culture after CMV antigen stimulation. The chain employs TRBV15 and TRBJ1-1, with 7 bases aligning to TRBD1. The sequence came from a human donor in good health (CMV status not recorded). Some clones in this sample may be carry-over from other donors' samples. CDR3 region: CATSPTGKFGTEAFF. CDR3 DNA: TGTGCCACCAGCCCGACAGGGAAATTTGGCACTGAAGCTTTCTTT.